This T cell receptor beta chain was profiled in a study of Ad26.COV2.S vaccination and SARS-CoV-2 variants. The CDR3 covers 15 residues. The germline V gene has CDR1 LNHDA and CDR2 SQIVND (reference sequence). V lost 1 base and J lost 0, with 9 bases in between. Specified treatment: roughly 18 received Ad26.COV2.S at low or high dose, single or two shots; 5 received placebo; per-sample allocation not given. All samples were drawn on day 63, counting from the first vaccine or placebo injection. Clones were sequenced by immunoSEQ multiplex PCR, and TCRdb holds only the in-frame ones, with some missing. The sample has over 400,000 clones, 90% seen once; the top ten hold about 4.4%.

Sequencing used peripheral blood, obtained in a trial of Ad26.COV2.S vaccine versus placebo. The clonotype was recovered from a person between 18 and 59 years old who received the Ad26.COV2.S COVID-19 vaccine or a placebo. The V and J genes are TRBV19 and TRBJ1-2, with a tentative D call TRBD1 (6 bases). CDR3: CASSIAGDANYGYTF. CDR3 bases: TGTGCCAGTAGTATAGCAGGGGACGCTAACTATGGCTACACCTTC.